This section outlines one T cell receptor (beta chain) sequence together with its context. Its specificity is not known. PCR primers comprised 60 Vbeta and 13 Jbeta primers. TCRdb's table, derived via immunoSEQ multiplex PCR, lists solely in-frame clones and lacks some. The sample carries 76,000 or so clones, approximately 79% recorded once. The entry originates in a study of cytomegalovirus exposure and HLA in healthy donors. Findings and limits, study-wide: CMV serostatus alone was available as immune exposure information. Analysis was carried out at a later point, and it linked a missense DCLRE1C variant to TCR beta V- and J-gene trimming. Some V segments, TRBV6-2 and TRBV6-3 among them, were indistinguishable and were therefore excluded.

Germline values: CDR1 SNHLY, CDR2 FYNNEI. V lost 5 bases and J lost 7; bases outside the gene matches: 4. This CDR3 is built from 13 residues. Sequencing was carried out using PBMCs. The sequence came from a man aged 25-45 years in good health and CMV-seronegative. The chain uses TRBV2 and TRBJ1-5; 8 bases align to TRBD1. The CDR3 is CASSRTGIQPQHF. In DNA, the CDR3 is TGTGCCAGCAGTCGGACAGGGATCCAGCCCCAGCATTTT.